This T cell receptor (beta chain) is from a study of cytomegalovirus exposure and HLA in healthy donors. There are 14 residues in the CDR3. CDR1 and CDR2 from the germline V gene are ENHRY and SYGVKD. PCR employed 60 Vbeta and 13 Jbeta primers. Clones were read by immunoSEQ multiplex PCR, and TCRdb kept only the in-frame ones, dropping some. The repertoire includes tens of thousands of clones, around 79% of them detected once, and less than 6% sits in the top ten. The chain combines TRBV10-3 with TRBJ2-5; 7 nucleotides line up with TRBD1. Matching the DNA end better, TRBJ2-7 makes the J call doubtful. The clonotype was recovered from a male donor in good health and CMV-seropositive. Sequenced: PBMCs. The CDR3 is CAISESVTGFEQYF. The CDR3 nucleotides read TGTGCCATCAGTGAGTCCGTGACAGGGTTCGAGCAGTACTTC.